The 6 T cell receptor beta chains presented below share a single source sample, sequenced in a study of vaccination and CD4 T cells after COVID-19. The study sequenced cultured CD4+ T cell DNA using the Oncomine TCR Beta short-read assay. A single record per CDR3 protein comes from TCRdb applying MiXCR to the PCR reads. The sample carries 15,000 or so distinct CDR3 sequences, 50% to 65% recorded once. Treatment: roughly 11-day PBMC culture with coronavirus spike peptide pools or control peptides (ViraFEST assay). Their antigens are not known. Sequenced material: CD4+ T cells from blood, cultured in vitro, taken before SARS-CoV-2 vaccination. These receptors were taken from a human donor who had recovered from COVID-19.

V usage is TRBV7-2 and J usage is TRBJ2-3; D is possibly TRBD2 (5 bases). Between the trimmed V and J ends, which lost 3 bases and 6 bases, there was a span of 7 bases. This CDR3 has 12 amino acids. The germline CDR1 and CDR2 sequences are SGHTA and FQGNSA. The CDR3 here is CASSFGEDTQYF. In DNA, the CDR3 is TGTGCCAGCAGCTTTGGGGAGGATACGCAGTATTTT.

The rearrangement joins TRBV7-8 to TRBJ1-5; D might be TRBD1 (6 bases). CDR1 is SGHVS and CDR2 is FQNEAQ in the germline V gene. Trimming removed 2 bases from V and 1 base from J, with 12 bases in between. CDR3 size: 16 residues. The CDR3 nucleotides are TGTGCCAGCAGCTTATCTGGGGGGCAGAGCAATCAGCCCCAGCATTTT. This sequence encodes CASSLSGGQSNQPQHF.

As DNA, the CDR3 is TGCGCCAGCAGGTTAGCAGTCTACAATGAGCAGTTCTTC. Residues: CASRLAVYNEQFF. The V gene is TRBV10-2, the J gene TRBJ2-1; D call uncertain. Germline loops: CDR1 WSHSY, CDR2 SAAADI. This CDR3 is 13 amino acids long. V was shortened by 6 bases and J by 3 bases, with 9 bases between the two germline ends.

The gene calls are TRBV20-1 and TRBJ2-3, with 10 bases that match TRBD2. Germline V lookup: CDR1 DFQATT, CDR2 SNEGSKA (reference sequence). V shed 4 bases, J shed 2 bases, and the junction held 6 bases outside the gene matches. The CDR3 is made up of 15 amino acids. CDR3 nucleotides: TGCAGTGCTAAGAGCGGGAGGGATCCCACAGATACGCAGTATTTT. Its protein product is CSAKSGRDPTDTQYF.

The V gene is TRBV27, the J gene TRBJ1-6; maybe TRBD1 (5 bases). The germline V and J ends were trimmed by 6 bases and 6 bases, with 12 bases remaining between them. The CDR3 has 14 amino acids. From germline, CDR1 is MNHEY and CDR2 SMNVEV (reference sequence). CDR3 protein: CASSTTGTNSPLHF. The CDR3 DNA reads TGTGCCAGCAGCACAACGGGGACTAATTCACCCCTCCACTTT.

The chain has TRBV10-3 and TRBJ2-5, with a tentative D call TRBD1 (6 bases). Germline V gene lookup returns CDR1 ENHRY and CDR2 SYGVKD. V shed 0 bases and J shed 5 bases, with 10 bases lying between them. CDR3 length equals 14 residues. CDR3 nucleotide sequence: TGTGCCATCAGTGAGTCCAGGGGCAGGGAGACCCAGTACTTC. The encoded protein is CAISESRGRETQYF.